There are a few counts of the clone carrying this TCR beta chain. Its target is unknown. With a J-beta primer mix and a sample-barcoded 5' primer, a second PCR ran about 6 to 11 cycles. MiXCR, applied by TCRdb to the 5' RACE reads, yields one record per CDR3 protein. In the table there are about 760,000 distinct CDR3 sequences, more than 50% of which are singletons. This specimen comes from a study of blood T cells in healthy people across ages. Germline loops: CDR1 MGHDK, CDR2 SYGVNS. This CDR3 has 14 residues. V was clipped by 9 bases and J by 5 bases, with 17 bases between them. Whole-study findings and limits: Age advanced and TCR beta diversity per million T cells fell, roughly linearly.

The sequence was obtained from a middle-aged man in good health. The sample consisted of blood. V and J are TRBV25-1 and TRBJ2-4; perhaps TRBD2 as D (6 bases). CDR3 nucleotide sequence: TGTGCCAGTTCTTCCGGGGGTAGAGAAAACATTCAGTACTTC. Its protein is CASSSGGRENIQYF.